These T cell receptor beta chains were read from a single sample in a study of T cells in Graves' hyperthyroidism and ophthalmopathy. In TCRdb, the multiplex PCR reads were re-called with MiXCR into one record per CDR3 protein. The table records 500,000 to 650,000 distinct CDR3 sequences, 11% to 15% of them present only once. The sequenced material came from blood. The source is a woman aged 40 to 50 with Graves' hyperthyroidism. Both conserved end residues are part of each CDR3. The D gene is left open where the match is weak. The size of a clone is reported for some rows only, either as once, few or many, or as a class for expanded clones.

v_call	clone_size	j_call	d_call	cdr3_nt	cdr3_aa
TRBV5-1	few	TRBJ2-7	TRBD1	TGCGCCAGCAGCTTGCCAAGGACAGGGGGCTGGAACTACGAGCAGTACTTC	CASSLPRTGGWNYEQYF
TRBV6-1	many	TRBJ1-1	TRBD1	TGTGCCAGCAGAAACACAGGGGGTAGGACTGAAGCTTTCTTT	CASRNTGGRTEAFF
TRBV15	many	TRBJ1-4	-	TGTGCCACCAGCAGAGTTGGGGGCCCTAATGAAAAACTGTTTTTT	CATSRVGGPNEKLFF
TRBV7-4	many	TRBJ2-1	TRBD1	TGTGCCAGCAGCTTCCAACAGGGGACCTACAATGAGCAGTTCTTC	CASSFQQGTYNEQFF
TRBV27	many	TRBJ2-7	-	TGTGCCAGCAGGAGGGGGAGCCCCTACGAGCAGTACTTC	CASRRGSPYEQYF
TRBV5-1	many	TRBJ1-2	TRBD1	TGCGCCAGCAGCCCGGGACAGGGAAATGGCTACACCTTC	CASSPGQGNGYTF
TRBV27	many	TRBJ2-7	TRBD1	TGTGCCAGCAGTTCAGGACAGGGCCGGTACGAGCAGTACTTC	CASSSGQGRYEQYF
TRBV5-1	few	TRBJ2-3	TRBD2	TGCGCCAGCAGCTCGGGACTAGCGGGACGGAGCACAGATACGCAGTATTTT	CASSSGLAGRSTDTQYF
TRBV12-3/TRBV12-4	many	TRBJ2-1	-	TGTGCCAGCAGTACCGGGACATATCAGGGCAATGAGCAGTTCTTC	CASSTGTYQGNEQFF
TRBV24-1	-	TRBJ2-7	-	TGTGCCACCAGCCCGACTTGGGAGGACGAGCAGTACTTC	CATSPTWEDEQYF
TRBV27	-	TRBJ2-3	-	TGTGCCAGCGCCGGAGATACGCAGTATTTT	CASAGDTQYF
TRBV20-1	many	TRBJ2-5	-	TGCAGTGCTAGAGATTCAAACAGGGAGACCCAGTACTTC	CSARDSNRETQYF
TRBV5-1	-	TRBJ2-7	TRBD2	TGCGCCAGCAGCTTGGAAGCGGGAGGGCCCAGCGAGCAGTACTTC	CASSLEAGGPSEQYF
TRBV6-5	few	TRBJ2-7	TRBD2	TGTGCCAGCAGACGAAATAGCGGGATCCTCTCCTACGAGCAGTACTTC	CASRRNSGILSYEQYF
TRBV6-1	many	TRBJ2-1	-	TGTGCCAGCAGGGGCGGCAATGAGCAGTTCTTC	CASRGGNEQFF
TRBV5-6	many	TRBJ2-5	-	TGTGCCAGCATCCTGGGTGGAGGGGGACGGACCCAGTACTTC	CASILGGGGRTQYF
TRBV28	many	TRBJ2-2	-	TGTGCCAGCAGTCCCCTGGCATCCTCGAAGACCGGGGAGCTGTTTTTT	CASSPLASSKTGELFF
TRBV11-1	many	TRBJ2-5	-	TGTGCCAGCAGCATGGGACTTCAAGAGACCCAGTACTTC	CASSMGLQETQYF
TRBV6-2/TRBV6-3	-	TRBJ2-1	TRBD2	TGTGCCAGCAGCTTTCCATTCACCGGGACTAGTAGCAATGAGCAGTTCTTC	CASSFPFTGTSSNEQFF
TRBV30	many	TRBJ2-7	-	TGTGCCTGGACTCCCGGGACGGGACCCGAGCAGTACTTC	CAWTPGTGPEQYF
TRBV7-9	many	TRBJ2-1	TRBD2	TGTGCCAGCAGCTTAGTCCGGACTAGCGGGAGGGCCTACAATGAGCAGTTCTTC	CASSLVRTSGRAYNEQFF
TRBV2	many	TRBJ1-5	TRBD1	TGTGCCAGCAGTCTCGGGACAGCTCGAAACCAGCCCCAGCATTTT	CASSLGTARNQPQHF
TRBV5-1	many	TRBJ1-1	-	TGCGCCAGCAGCGAGAGGGTACAGGGGAACACTGAAGCTTTCTTT	CASSERVQGNTEAFF
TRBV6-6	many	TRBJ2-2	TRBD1	TGTGCCAGCAGTTACACCCGAACAGGGGTGGACGGGGAGCTGTTTTTT	CASSYTRTGVDGELFF
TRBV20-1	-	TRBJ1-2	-	TGCAGTGCTAGAATTGGGCACGCATTCTATGGCTACACCTTC	CSARIGHAFYGYTF
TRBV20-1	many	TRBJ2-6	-	TGCAGTGCGCCGCCGCAAGGACGCTCTGGGGCCAACGTCCTGACTTTC	CSAPPQGRSGANVLTF
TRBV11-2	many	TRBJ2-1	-	TGTGCCAGCAGCCAATTAATCGACGCCAGCTCCTACAATGAGCAGTTCTTC	CASSQLIDASSYNEQFF
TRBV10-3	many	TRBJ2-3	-	TGTGCCATCGGAAGGGCAGATACGCAGTATTTT	CAIGRADTQYF
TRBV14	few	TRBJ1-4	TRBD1	TGTGCCAGCAGCCAATCCCCGGGACAGGGTGGAAATGAAAAACTGTTTTTT	CASSQSPGQGGNEKLFF
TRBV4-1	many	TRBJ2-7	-	TGCGCCAGCAGCCAAGGTGCAGTCTCCTACGAGCAGTACTTC	CASSQGAVSYEQYF
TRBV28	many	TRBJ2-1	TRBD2	TGTGCCAGCAGTTCAAGCGGGAGGATCTACAATGAGCAGTTCTTC	CASSSSGRIYNEQFF
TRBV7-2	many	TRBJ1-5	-	TGTGCCAGCAGCTTAGATGGTTCGCGCGGGTGGCAGCCCCAGCATTTT	CASSLDGSRGWQPQHF
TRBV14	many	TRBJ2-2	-	TGTGCCAGCAGCCAAGCCCTCGGTAACACCGGGGAGCTGTTTTTT	CASSQALGNTGELFF
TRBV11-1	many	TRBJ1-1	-	TGTGCCAGCAGCTTAGCGCAGGGGAACACTGAAGCTTTCTTT	CASSLAQGNTEAFF